One sample yielded the 18 T cell receptor beta chains listed below, sequenced in a study of PD-L1 blockade in urothelial cancer. Time point given: peripheral blood 6 weeks after treatment start. Measured with immunoSEQ multiplex PCR; TCRdb has only the in-frame clones, and not every one. The data show about 39,000 clones, over 65% seen once. The source was PBMCs, collected around atezolizumab (anti-PD-L1) treatment. Every receptor here comes from a man in his forties or fifties with urothelial cancer.

This clone was observed a few times. The chain couples TRBV2 to TRBJ1-3, with D perhaps matching TRBD1 (5 bases). The CDR3 loop spans 15 amino acids. CDR1 and CDR2 (germline): SNHLY, FYNNEI. V was pared by 3 bases and J by 1 base, with 10 bases between. CDR3 coding DNA: TGTGCCAGCAGTGAGTCCCCAGGGTCTGGAAACACCATATATTTT. Its translation: CASSESPGSGNTIYF.

The chain couples TRBV9 to TRBJ2-3; perhaps TRBD1 as D (5 bases). Germline CDR1 SGDLS, CDR2 YYNGEE. The CDR3 sequence is 15 residues long. V was cut by 0 bases and J by 2 bases, with 10 bases left in between. For the CDR3, the DNA is TGTGCCAGCAGCGTAGTTAAGACAGCCACAGATACGCAGTATTTT. Amino acids: CASSVVKTATDTQYF.

Only a few counts were recorded for this clone. The rearrangement uses TRBV7-2 and TRBJ2-7; D is ambiguous. Trimming shortened V by 0 bases and J by 2 bases, and 11 bases separated the two germline ends. The germline V gene encodes CDR1 SGHTA and CDR2 FQGNSA. The CDR3 runs to 15 residues. The CDR3, as DNA: TGTGCCAGCAGCTTAGCGGCGACTGGAGCCTACGAGCAGTACTTC. This codes for CASSLAATGAYEQYF.

V is TRBV6-5 and J is TRBJ2-7; 7 nucleotides align to TRBD2. Germline lookup yields CDR1 MNHEY and CDR2 SVGAGI. This CDR3 is 16 amino acids long. Germline trimming cut 4 bases from V and 3 bases from J; bases unmatched to any gene: 12. CDR3 nucleotide sequence: TGTGCCAGCAGTTTCCAAGGGGCTAGCGGTTACTACGAGCAGTACTTC. Protein sequence: CASSFQGASGYYEQYF.

Judged by abundance, this clone is medium-sized. This chain connects TRBV7-3 to TRBJ1-2; D perhaps matches TRBD1 (5 bases). Germline lookup yields CDR1 SGHTA and CDR2 FQGTGA. V was cut by 5 bases and J by 6 bases, with 19 bases left in between. The CDR3 consists of 15 residues. The CDR3 loop is CASSPSRGGVDGYTF. The CDR3, as DNA: TGTGCCAGCAGCCCCTCCCGGGGCGGGGTGGATGGCTACACCTTC.

The chain has TRBV4-2 and TRBJ1-3; a possible D gene is TRBD1 (6 bases). CDR1 is LGHNA, CDR2 YNFKEQ, per germline. V was cut by 5 bases and J by 0 bases, with 11 bases left in between. The CDR3 loop spans 15 amino acids. CDR3 protein: CASSEVGASGNTIYF. DNA of the CDR3: TGTGCCAGCAGCGAAGTGGGGGCCTCTGGAAACACCATATATTTT.

V is TRBV7-9 and J is TRBJ1-1, with no clear D. CDR3 length equals 18 residues. Per the germline V gene, CDR1 is SEHNR and CDR2 is FQNEAQ (reference sequence). V was clipped by 1 base and J by 0 bases, with 18 bases between them. The CDR3 DNA is TGTGCCAGCAGCTTAGTGGCCTCAGGAGGGCTTATGAACACTGAAGCTTTCTTT. Translation gives CASSLVASGGLMNTEAFF.

The rearrangement joins TRBV28 to TRBJ1-2; a possible D gene is TRBD1 (5 bases). V lost 6 bases, J lost 4 bases, and 18 bases lay in between. CDR1 is MDHEN, CDR2 SYDVKM, per germline. The CDR3 extends over 15 amino acids. CDR3 in DNA: TGTGCCAGCAGCCCACCATATTCAGGGATCTATGGCTACACCTTC. Amino acid sequence: CASSPPYSGIYGYTF.

The chain combines TRBV7-2 with TRBJ2-7; possible D gene TRBD2, 6 bases. Deletions cut 0 bases from V and 3 bases from J, with 18 bases between. CDR1 and CDR2 from the germline V gene are SGHTA and FQGNSA. This CDR3 region has 17 residues. CDR3 coding DNA: TGTGCCAGCAGCTTAGCCGGGTCGGGCGGGGCGTACTACGAGCAGTACTTC. This codes for CASSLAGSGGAYYEQYF.

The rearrangement uses TRBV6-5 and TRBJ1-1; the D is unclear. CDR1 and CDR2 (germline): MNHEY, SVGAGI. Deletions cut 3 bases from V and 2 bases from J, with 16 bases between. The CDR3 covers 16 residues. Written as DNA, the CDR3 is TGTGCCAGCAGTTATGTCGTAGGAGGCGTTAACACTGAAGCTTTCTTT. The encoded protein is CASSYVVGGVNTEAFF.

This clone appeared a single time. V and J are TRBV19 and TRBJ1-1, with 7 bases lining up with TRBD1. CDR3 length equals 13 residues. Trimming at V came to 3 bases and at J to 7 bases, leaving 5 bases not matched to a gene. The germline gives CDR1 LNHDA, CDR2 SQIVND (reference sequence). The CDR3 is CASSMRQGNEAFF. CDR3 nucleotide sequence: TGTGCCAGTAGTATGAGACAGGGCAATGAAGCTTTCTTT.

DNA of the CDR3: TGTGCCTGGAGTGTAGGACAGGATCAGCCCCAGCATTTT. It specifies CAWSVGQDQPQHF. The chain combines TRBV30 with TRBJ1-5; TRBD1 agrees at 7 bases. CDR1 and CDR2 from the germline V gene are GTSNPN and SVGIG (reference sequence). Trimming removed 0 bases from V and 5 bases from J; junction bases left unmatched: 1. This CDR3 has 13 amino acids.

The chain joins TRBV7-9 to TRBJ2-1; D gene unclear. The CDR3 loop spans 11 amino acids. V was clipped by 1 base and J by 10 bases, with 5 bases between them. The germline CDR1 and CDR2 sequences are SEHNR and FQNEAQ (reference sequence). For the CDR3, the DNA is TGTGCCAGCAGCTTAGATATGGAGCAGTTCTTC. Translated: CASSLDMEQFF.

The J gene is TRBJ2-3, the V gene TRBV5-1; 11 bases agree with TRBD2. Germline values: CDR1 SGHRS, CDR2 YFSETQ. The V segment lost 3 bases and the J segment 4 bases; nucleotides outside the gene matches: 10. The CDR3 has 17 residues. This CDR3 is CASSSGVAGGFADTQYF. CDR3 coding DNA: TGCGCCAGCAGCTCCGGGGTAGCGGGAGGGTTCGCAGATACGCAGTATTTT. The whole variable domain, remainder taken from reference TRBV5-1 and TRBJ2-3, is KAGVTQTPRYLIKTRGQQVTLSCSPISGHRSVSWYQQTPGQGLQFLFEYFSETQRNKGNFPGRFSGRQFSNSRSEMNVSTLELGDSALYLCASSSGVAGGFADTQYFGPGTRLTVL.

Only a few counts were recorded for this clone. The chain recombines TRBV6-4 with TRBJ2-1, with 11 bases matching TRBD2. In germline, CDR1 is MRHNA, CDR2 SNTAGT. The CDR3 length is 14 residues. Trimming at V came to 2 bases and at J to 8 bases, leaving 2 bases not matched to a gene. CDR3 sequence: CASSDTSGRYEQFF. CDR3 sequence (DNA): TGTGCCAGCAGTGACACTAGCGGGAGATATGAGCAGTTCTTC.

The CDR3 nucleotides read TGTGCCAGCAGCCACGACAGGGACAATGAGCAGTTCTTC. Its protein product is CASSHDRDNEQFF. The chain recombines TRBV5-4 with TRBJ2-1; TRBD1 aligns across 7 bases. The V gene end was trimmed by 4 bases and the J gene end by 5 bases; junction bases not matched to a gene: 3. Germline loops: CDR1 SGHNT, CDR2 YYREEE (reference sequence). The length of the CDR3 is 13 residues.

J is TRBJ1-3 and V is TRBV10-3; TRBD1 agrees at 9 bases. CDR1 ENHRY and CDR2 SYGVKD come from the germline V gene. The CDR3 is made up of 13 amino acids. Trimming removed 10 bases from V and 6 bases from J; junction bases left unmatched: 7. CDR3 region: CATKGQGINTIYF. CDR3 DNA: TGTGCCACCAAGGGACAGGGTATAAACACCATATATTTT.

The chain combines TRBV4-1 with TRBJ2-1; unclear D gene. The CDR3 covers 14 residues. Germline-derived CDR1 and CDR2 are MGHRA and YSYEKL. V was clipped by 4 bases and J by 8 bases, with 15 bases between them. The CDR3 DNA follows: TGCGCCAGCAGCCCTTGGTTGAGATACGATGAGCAGTTCTTC. Protein: CASSPWLRYDEQFF.